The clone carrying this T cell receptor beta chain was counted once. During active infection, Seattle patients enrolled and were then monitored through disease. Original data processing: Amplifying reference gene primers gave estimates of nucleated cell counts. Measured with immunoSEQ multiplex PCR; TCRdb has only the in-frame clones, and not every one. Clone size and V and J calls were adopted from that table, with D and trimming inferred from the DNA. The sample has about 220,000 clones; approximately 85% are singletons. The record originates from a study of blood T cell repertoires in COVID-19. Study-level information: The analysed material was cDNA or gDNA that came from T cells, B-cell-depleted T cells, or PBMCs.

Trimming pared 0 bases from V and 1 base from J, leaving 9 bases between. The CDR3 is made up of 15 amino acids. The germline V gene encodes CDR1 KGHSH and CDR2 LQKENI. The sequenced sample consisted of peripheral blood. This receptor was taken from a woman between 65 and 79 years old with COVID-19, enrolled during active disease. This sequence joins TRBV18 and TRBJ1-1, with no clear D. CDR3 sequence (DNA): TGTGCCAGCTCACCACCTTCTACGAAGAACACTGAAGCTTTCTTT. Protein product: CASSPPSTKNTEAFF.